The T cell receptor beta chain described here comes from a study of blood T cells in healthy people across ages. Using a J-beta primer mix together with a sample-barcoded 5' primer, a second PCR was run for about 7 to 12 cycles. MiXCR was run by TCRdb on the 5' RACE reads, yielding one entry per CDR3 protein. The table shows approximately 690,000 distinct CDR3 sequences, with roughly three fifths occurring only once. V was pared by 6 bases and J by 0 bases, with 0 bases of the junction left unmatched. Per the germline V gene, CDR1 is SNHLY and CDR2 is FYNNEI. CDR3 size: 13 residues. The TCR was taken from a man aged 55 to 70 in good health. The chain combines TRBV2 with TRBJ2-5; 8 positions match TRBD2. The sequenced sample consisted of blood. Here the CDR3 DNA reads TGTGCCAGCAGGGGACTAGACCAAGAGACCCAGTACTTC. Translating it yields CASRGLDQETQYF.